This entry describes one TCR beta chain. Its target is unknown. These data come from a study of OX40 agonist ivuxolimab in advanced cancers. Study overall: Antecedent anti-PD-1, anti-PD-L1 or anti-CTLA-4 therapy was permissible, with 30% to 50% having received some. Broader study findings: Those patients achieving a partial response at 0.1-3.0 mg/kg showed among the lowest clonal expansion.

Germline-derived CDR1 and CDR2 are SGHKS and YYEKEE (reference sequence). The length of the CDR3 is 20 residues. The ends were cut back, 3 bases at V and 1 base at J, with 28 bases in the middle. Clones were sequenced by immunoSEQ multiplex PCR, and TCRdb holds only the in-frame ones, with some missing. This table has around 86,000 clones, roughly 91% appearing once. The sample here was CD4+ or CD8+ T cells sorted from blood, taken in a trial of the OX40 agonist ivuxolimab. This receptor was identified in an adult with an advanced solid tumor such as melanoma, head and neck, liver or kidney cancer. The V gene is TRBV5-5, the J gene TRBJ1-2, with D possibly matching TRBD1 (6 bases). CDR3 residues: CASSSIRSDRRFEFNYGYTF. For the CDR3, the DNA is TGTGCCAGCAGCTCAATCCGATCGGACAGACGGTTTGAGTTTAACTATGGCTACACCTTC.